Listed below are T cell receptor beta chains from one sample, sequenced in a study of blood T cell repertoires in COVID-19. This table comes from immunoSEQ multiplex PCR, and its TCRdb copy is limited to in-frame clones, with some not included. The sample contains approximately 340,000 clones, about nine tenths of which appear only once. Sequencing was carried out using PBMCs or T cells enriched from blood (not recorded which). Receptors originate from a middle-aged woman who had been exposed to COVID-19. The conserved cysteine and the conserved F or W are not part of the CDR3 here. A D gene is named only where the DNA matches it firmly.

TRBJ2-6	.	TRBV29-1	SVYISGANVLT
TRBJ2-1	.	TRBV19	ASSVSRNEQF
TRBJ1-2	.	TRBV7-2	ASSPRALYGYT
TRBJ2-1	.	TRBV19	ASSIMSGQWVSYNEQF
TRBJ2-3	TRBD1	TRBV5-1	ASSSDRVRTDTQY
TRBJ1-2	.	TRBV7-2	ASSLGQGSGYGYT
TRBJ2-5	TRBD1	TRBV5-1	ASSSRTGYMETQY
TRBJ2-7	.	TRBV2	ASSPRTLSSYEQY
TRBJ1-1	TRBD1	TRBV19	ASSVGTGVMNTEAF
TRBJ2-1	.	TRBV7-2	ASSLRSSGVYNEQF
TRBJ2-5	TRBD1	TRBV7-9	ASSDRGGETQY
TRBJ1-6	.	TRBV2	ASRVTGLVDSPLH
TRBJ1-1	.	TRBV12-3/TRBV12-4	ASTAGRAEAF
TRBJ1-3	.	TRBV19	ASSYSGNTIY
TRBJ2-5	TRBD1	TRBV7-9	ASSPSGQGEETQY
TRBJ2-7	.	TRBV7-2	ASSARLGPYEQY
TRBJ1-4	.	TRBV10-2	ASSWGATNEKLF
TRBJ2-7	TRBD1	TRBV19	ASSTGTGGPYEQY
TRBJ1-3	.	TRBV7-9	ASSIIKRGSGNTIY
TRBJ2-4	TRBD2	TRBV30	AWSVMGGKNIQY
TRBJ2-1	TRBD2	TRBV11-1	ASSLGSGGLAGGKF
TRBJ1-5	TRBD1	TRBV2	ASSDRQGGNQPQH
TRBJ1-1	.	TRBV29-1	SVEGRGNTEAF
TRBJ1-2	TRBD1	TRBV19	ASSIGRQGVSYT
TRBJ1-2	TRBD1	TRBV10-3	AISGAGGVDYGYT
TRBJ1-2	TRBD1	TRBV27	ASSLRPDRAGGYT
TRBJ2-2	.	TRBV18	ASSRSVAGELF
TRBJ1-1	.	TRBV15	ATSREPRTGTEAF